This T cell receptor (beta chain) emerged from a study of cytomegalovirus exposure and HLA in healthy donors. Whole-study findings and limits: Across all donors, roughly uniform sequencing depth was an assumption of the presence/absence analyses.

As to this clone: The target antigen is unknown.

PCR used 60 Vbeta primers and 13 Jbeta primers. Sequenced by immunoSEQ multiplex PCR; TCRdb stores in-frame clones only, minus some. Of fewer than 200,000 clones listed, approximately 84% were seen once; the top ten hold roughly 0.24%. The CDR3 is made up of 14 amino acids. Trimming cost V 1 base and J 2 bases, with 8 bases left between them. Germline CDR1 SGHTA, CDR2 FQGTGA. Sequences were obtained from PBMCs. The receptor comes from a girl under three years old in good health and CMV-seronegative. The V gene is TRBV7-3, the J gene TRBJ1-2, with D possibly being TRBD1 (5 bases). The CDR3: CASSLNGGNYGYTF. The CDR3 DNA reads as TGTGCCAGCAGCTTAAATGGGGGGAACTATGGCTACACCTTC.